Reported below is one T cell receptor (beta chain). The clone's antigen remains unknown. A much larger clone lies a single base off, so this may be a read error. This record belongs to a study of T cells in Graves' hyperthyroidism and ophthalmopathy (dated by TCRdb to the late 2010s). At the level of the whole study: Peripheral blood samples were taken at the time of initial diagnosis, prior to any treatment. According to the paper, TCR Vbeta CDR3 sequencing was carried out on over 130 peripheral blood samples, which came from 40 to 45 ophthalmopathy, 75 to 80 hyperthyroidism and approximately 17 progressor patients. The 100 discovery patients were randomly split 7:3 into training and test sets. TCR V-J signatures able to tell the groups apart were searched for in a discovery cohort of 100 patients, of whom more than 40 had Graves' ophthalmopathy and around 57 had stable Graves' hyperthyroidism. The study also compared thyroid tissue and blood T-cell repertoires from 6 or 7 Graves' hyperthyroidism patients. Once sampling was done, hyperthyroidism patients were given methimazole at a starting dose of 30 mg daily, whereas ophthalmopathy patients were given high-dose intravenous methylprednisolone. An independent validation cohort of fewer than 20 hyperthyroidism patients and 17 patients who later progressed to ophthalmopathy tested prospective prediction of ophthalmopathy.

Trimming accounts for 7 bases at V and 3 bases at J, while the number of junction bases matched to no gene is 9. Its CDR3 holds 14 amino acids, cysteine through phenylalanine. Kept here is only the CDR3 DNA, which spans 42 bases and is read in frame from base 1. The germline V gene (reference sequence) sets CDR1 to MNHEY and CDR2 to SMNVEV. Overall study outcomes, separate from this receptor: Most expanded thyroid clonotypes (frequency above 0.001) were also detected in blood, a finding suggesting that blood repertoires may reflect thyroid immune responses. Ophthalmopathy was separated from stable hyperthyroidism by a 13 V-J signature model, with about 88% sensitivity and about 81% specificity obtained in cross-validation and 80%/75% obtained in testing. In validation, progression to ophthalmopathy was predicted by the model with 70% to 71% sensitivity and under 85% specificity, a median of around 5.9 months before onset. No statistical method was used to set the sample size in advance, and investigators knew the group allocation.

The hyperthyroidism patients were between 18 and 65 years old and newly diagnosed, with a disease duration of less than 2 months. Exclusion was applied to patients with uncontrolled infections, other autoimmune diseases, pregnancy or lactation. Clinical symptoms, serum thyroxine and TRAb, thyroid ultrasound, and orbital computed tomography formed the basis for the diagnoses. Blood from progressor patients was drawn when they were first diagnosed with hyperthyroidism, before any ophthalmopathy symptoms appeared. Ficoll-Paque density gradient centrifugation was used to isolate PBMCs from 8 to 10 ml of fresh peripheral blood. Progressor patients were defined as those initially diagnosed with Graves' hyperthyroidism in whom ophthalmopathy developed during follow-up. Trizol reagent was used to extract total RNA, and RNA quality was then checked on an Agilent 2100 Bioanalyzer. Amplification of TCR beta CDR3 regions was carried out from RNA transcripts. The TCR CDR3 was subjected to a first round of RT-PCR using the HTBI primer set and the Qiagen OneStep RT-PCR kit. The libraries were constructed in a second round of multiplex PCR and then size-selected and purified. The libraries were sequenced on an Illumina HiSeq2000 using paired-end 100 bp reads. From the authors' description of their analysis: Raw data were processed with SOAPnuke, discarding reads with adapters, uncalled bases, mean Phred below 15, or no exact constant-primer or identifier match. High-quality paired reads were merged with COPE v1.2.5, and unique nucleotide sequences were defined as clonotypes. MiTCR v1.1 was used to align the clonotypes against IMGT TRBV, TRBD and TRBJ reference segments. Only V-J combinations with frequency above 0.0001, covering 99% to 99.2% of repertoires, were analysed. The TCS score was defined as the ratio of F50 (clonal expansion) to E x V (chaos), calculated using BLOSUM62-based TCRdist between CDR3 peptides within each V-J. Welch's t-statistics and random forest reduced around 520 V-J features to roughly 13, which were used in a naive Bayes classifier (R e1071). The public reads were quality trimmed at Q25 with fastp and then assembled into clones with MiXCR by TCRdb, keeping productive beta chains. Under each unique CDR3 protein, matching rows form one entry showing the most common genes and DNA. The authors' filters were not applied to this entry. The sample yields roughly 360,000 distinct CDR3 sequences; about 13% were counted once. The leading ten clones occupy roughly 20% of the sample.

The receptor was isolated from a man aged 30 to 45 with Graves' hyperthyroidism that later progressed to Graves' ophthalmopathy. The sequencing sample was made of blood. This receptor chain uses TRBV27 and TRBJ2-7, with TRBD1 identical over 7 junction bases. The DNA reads TGTGCCAGCACGCCCAGGACAGGAGTCTACGAGCAGTACTTC. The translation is CASTPRTGVYEQYF.